Listed below are T cell receptor beta chains from one sample, sequenced in a study of T cell responses to AZD1222 COVID-19 vaccine. Repertoires were generated with immunoSEQ multiplex PCR, while TCRdb's copy carries only in-frame clones and drops some. The data hold 150,000 to 200,000 clones, with 90% to 95% observed a single time. The sequenced sample was peripheral blood, obtained 28 days after the second AZD1222 dose. All receptors come from an adult who received the AZD1222 COVID-19 vaccine. CDR3s include the opening cysteine and the closing phenylalanine or tryptophan. Fields, in order: J gene, D gene, clone size, V gene, CDR3 DNA, CDR3 protein. A D gene is named only where the DNA matches it firmly. Expanded clones are given a class, and other clones once, few, many or no size at all.

J gene: TRBJ1-5; D gene: TRBD1; clone size: NA; V gene: TRBV2; CDR3 DNA: TGTGCCAGCAGCAGTGGGACAGTGGGCAATCAGCCCCAGCATTTT; CDR3 protein: CASSSGTVGNQPQHF
J gene: TRBJ2-5; D gene: TRBD2; clone size: NA; V gene: TRBV4-2; CDR3 DNA: TGTGCCAGCAGCCGACTAGCGGGGGGGCCGGAGACCCAGTACTTC; CDR3 protein: CASSRLAGGPETQYF
J gene: TRBJ2-7; D gene: NA; clone size: NA; V gene: TRBV7-9; CDR3 DNA: TGTGCCAGCAGCGTCTACTCCGGTCAAGTATCCTACGAGCAGTACTTC; CDR3 protein: CASSVYSGQVSYEQYF
J gene: TRBJ2-2; D gene: NA; clone size: NA; V gene: TRBV7-2; CDR3 DNA: TGTGCCAGCAGCTTTGGCCGGAAATCGAACGGGGAGCTGTTTTTT; CDR3 protein: CASSFGRKSNGELFF
J gene: TRBJ2-5; D gene: NA; clone size: NA; V gene: TRBV7-2; CDR3 DNA: TGTGCCAGCAGCTTAGGTCAGCAAGAGACCCAGTACTTC; CDR3 protein: CASSLGQQETQYF
J gene: TRBJ2-7; D gene: TRBD1; clone size: NA; V gene: TRBV5-1; CDR3 DNA: TGCGCCAGCAGCTTGGGGACAGGGGCTATCCACGAGCAGTACTTC; CDR3 protein: CASSLGTGAIHEQYF
J gene: TRBJ1-4; D gene: NA; clone size: NA; V gene: TRBV2; CDR3 DNA: TGTGCCAGCAGCGCCGACGGTGCAACTAATGAAAAACTGTTTTTT; CDR3 protein: CASSADGATNEKLFF
J gene: TRBJ1-4; D gene: TRBD1; clone size: few; V gene: TRBV12-3/TRBV12-4; CDR3 DNA: TGTGCCAGCAGTAACAGGGGGCAGGAAAAACTGTTTTTT; CDR3 protein: CASSNRGQEKLFF
J gene: TRBJ2-5; D gene: TRBD2; clone size: NA; V gene: TRBV7-3; CDR3 DNA: TGTGCCAGCAGCTTAACGGGCGGGGGCCAAGAGACCCAGTACTTC; CDR3 protein: CASSLTGGGQETQYF
J gene: TRBJ1-2; D gene: NA; clone size: NA; V gene: TRBV6-5; CDR3 DNA: TGTGCCAGCAGTTTAGGGGAGGGAGCTGGCTACACCTTC; CDR3 protein: CASSLGEGAGYTF
J gene: TRBJ1-2; D gene: NA; clone size: few; V gene: TRBV5-4; CDR3 DNA: TGTGCCAGCAGCTTGGCTGTTGGGATCTTGGTCTATGGCTACACCTTC; CDR3 protein: CASSLAVGILVYGYTF
J gene: TRBJ1-1; D gene: TRBD1; clone size: NA; V gene: TRBV7-9; CDR3 DNA: TGTGCCAGCAGCCCACAGGGGGCGCAGACTGAAGCTTTCTTT; CDR3 protein: CASSPQGAQTEAFF
J gene: TRBJ2-5; D gene: TRBD2; clone size: NA; V gene: TRBV2; CDR3 DNA: TGTGCCAGCACCAGAGGGACTAGCGGGGGTTGGCAAGAGACCCAGTACTTC; CDR3 protein: CASTRGTSGGWQETQYF
J gene: TRBJ1-2; D gene: TRBD1; clone size: NA; V gene: TRBV11-2; CDR3 DNA: TGTGCCAGCAGCTTAGAAGGGACAGCTTACTATGGCTACACCTTC; CDR3 protein: CASSLEGTAYYGYTF
J gene: TRBJ2-7; D gene: TRBD1; clone size: few; V gene: TRBV7-9; CDR3 DNA: TGTGCCAGCAGCTCCCGGGACAGGGTGCACGGAGAGCAGTACTTC; CDR3 protein: CASSSRDRVHGEQYF
J gene: TRBJ1-1; D gene: NA; clone size: NA; V gene: TRBV6-5; CDR3 DNA: TGTGCCAGCAGTTCTAGGGGGGCGGGGGACACTGAAGCTTTCTTT; CDR3 protein: CASSSRGAGDTEAFF
J gene: TRBJ1-6; D gene: NA; clone size: NA; V gene: TRBV5-4; CDR3 DNA: TGTGCCAGCAGCGTACCGACAGGCGGGCTCCTCCACTTT; CDR3 protein: CASSVPTGGLLHF
J gene: TRBJ1-1; D gene: NA; clone size: NA; V gene: TRBV18; CDR3 DNA: TGTGCCAGCTCACCTACAGGGATGAACACTGAAGCTTTCTTT; CDR3 protein: CASSPTGMNTEAFF
J gene: TRBJ1-4; D gene: TRBD1; clone size: NA; V gene: TRBV19; CDR3 DNA: TGTGCCAGTAGATTAGGACAGGGACGTGAAAAACTGTTTTTT; CDR3 protein: CASRLGQGREKLFF
J gene: TRBJ2-7; D gene: NA; clone size: NA; V gene: TRBV7-9; CDR3 DNA: TGTGCCAGCAGCTTACGGCAGGAGGGCGAGCAGTACTTC; CDR3 protein: CASSLRQEGEQYF
J gene: TRBJ1-1; D gene: NA; clone size: NA; V gene: TRBV9; CDR3 DNA: TGTGCCAGCAGCGCGGGACTCCAAGGCGCTGAAGCTTTCTTT; CDR3 protein: CASSAGLQGAEAFF
J gene: TRBJ1-2; D gene: NA; clone size: NA; V gene: TRBV6-5; CDR3 DNA: TGTGCCAGCAGGTCGGACTATGGCTACACCTTC; CDR3 protein: CASRSDYGYTF
J gene: TRBJ1-5; D gene: NA; clone size: NA; V gene: TRBV18; CDR3 DNA: TGTGCCAGCTCGCTCCGGGGCGATAATCAGCCCCAGCATTTT; CDR3 protein: CASSLRGDNQPQHF
J gene: TRBJ2-6; D gene: NA; clone size: NA; V gene: TRBV21-1; CDR3 DNA: TGTGCCAGCAGCAAAGCCGGGACAGAGAGCTCTGGGGCCAACGTCCTGACTTTC; CDR3 protein: CASSKAGTESSGANVLTF
J gene: TRBJ1-1; D gene: TRBD1; clone size: once; V gene: TRBV5-1; CDR3 DNA: TGCGCCAGCAGCTTAACAGGGGACACTGAAGCTTTCTTT; CDR3 protein: CASSLTGDTEAFF
J gene: TRBJ2-7; D gene: NA; clone size: NA; V gene: TRBV5-5; CDR3 DNA: TGTGCCAGCAGCTTGGGCCAGGCGTCTTCCTACGAGCAGTACTTC; CDR3 protein: CASSLGQASSYEQYF
J gene: TRBJ1-4; D gene: TRBD1; clone size: NA; V gene: TRBV29-1; CDR3 DNA: TGCAGCGGGATGCTGAGACAGGGACAATATAATGAAAAACTGTTTTTT; CDR3 protein: CSGMLRQGQYNEKLFF
J gene: TRBJ2-3; D gene: NA; clone size: NA; V gene: TRBV18; CDR3 DNA: TGTGCCAGCTCACCACAGAGCAGCACAGATACGCAGTATTTT; CDR3 protein: CASSPQSSTDTQYF
J gene: TRBJ2-3; D gene: TRBD2; clone size: NA; V gene: TRBV9; CDR3 DNA: TGTGCCAGCAGCGCCGTGACTAGCGGGGGGGCGGTTACGCAGTATTTT; CDR3 protein: CASSAVTSGGAVTQYF
J gene: TRBJ1-2; D gene: NA; clone size: NA; V gene: TRBV5-6; CDR3 DNA: TGTGCCAGCAGCGGGGTCGGATTTAACTATGGCTACACCTTC; CDR3 protein: CASSGVGFNYGYTF
J gene: TRBJ2-1; D gene: TRBD1; clone size: NA; V gene: TRBV5-4; CDR3 DNA: TGTGCCAGCAGGCGATCTCCCGGGACAGATTTCTACAATGAGCAGTTCTTC; CDR3 protein: CASRRSPGTDFYNEQFF
J gene: TRBJ1-3; D gene: TRBD1; clone size: NA; V gene: TRBV6-5; CDR3 DNA: TGTGCCGTCCGACAGGGCGGCGGAAACACCATATATTTT; CDR3 protein: CAVRQGGGNTIYF
J gene: TRBJ2-1; D gene: TRBD2; clone size: NA; V gene: TRBV2; CDR3 DNA: TGTGCCAGCAGTGAACTAGCGGGGGCATACAATGAGCAGTTCTTC; CDR3 protein: CASSELAGAYNEQFF
J gene: TRBJ1-5; D gene: NA; clone size: NA; V gene: TRBV10-3; CDR3 DNA: TGTGCCATCAGTGCCACCCAGGTCCCCGACGGTCAGCCCCAGCATTTT; CDR3 protein: CAISATQVPDGQPQHF
J gene: TRBJ2-7; D gene: NA; clone size: NA; V gene: TRBV19; CDR3 DNA: TGTGCCAGTAGGGCCGGGGCGGCGACCGACGAGCAGTACTTC; CDR3 protein: CASRAGAATDEQYF
J gene: TRBJ1-2; D gene: NA; clone size: NA; V gene: TRBV6-5; CDR3 DNA: TGTGCCAGCAGTTTTCAGAGGGGGGAGTATAGCTACACCTTC; CDR3 protein: CASSFQRGEYSYTF
J gene: TRBJ1-3; D gene: TRBD1; clone size: NA; V gene: TRBV19; CDR3 DNA: TGTGCCAGTACCCAGGACAGGGCACCCTCTGGAAACACCATATATTTT; CDR3 protein: CASTQDRAPSGNTIYF
J gene: TRBJ1-2; D gene: NA; clone size: NA; V gene: TRBV15; CDR3 DNA: TGTGCCACCAGTAACCGCTATGGCTACACCTTC; CDR3 protein: CATSNRYGYTF
J gene: TRBJ2-5; D gene: TRBD2; clone size: NA; V gene: TRBV15; CDR3 DNA: TGTGCCACCAGCAGGAGTGGGCTAGCGGGCCCAGAGACCCAGTACTTC; CDR3 protein: CATSRSGLAGPETQYF
J gene: TRBJ1-1; D gene: NA; clone size: NA; V gene: TRBV4-1; CDR3 DNA: TGCGCCAGCAGCCAAGTAGGGGGGAAGCCTGAAGCTTTCTTT; CDR3 protein: CASSQVGGKPEAFF
J gene: TRBJ1-1; D gene: TRBD1; clone size: NA; V gene: TRBV7-9; CDR3 DNA: TGTGCCAGCAGCTCAACTTCAGGGGGCGAAGCTTTCTTT; CDR3 protein: CASSSTSGGEAFF
J gene: TRBJ2-1; D gene: NA; clone size: NA; V gene: TRBV12-2; CDR3 DNA: TGTGCAAGTCGCTTAGCGGTGGGGGGTTGGACTCGAAATGAGCAGTTCTTC; CDR3 protein: CASRLAVGGWTRNEQFF
J gene: TRBJ2-5; D gene: TRBD2; clone size: NA; V gene: TRBV3-1/TRBV3-2; CDR3 DNA: TGTGCCAGCAGCCACCGACTAGCGGGGGCCCTCCAAGAGACCCAGTACTTC; CDR3 protein: CASSHRLAGALQETQYF
J gene: TRBJ1-2; D gene: TRBD1; clone size: NA; V gene: TRBV5-6; CDR3 DNA: TGTGCCAGCAGCCGACAGGGGAGCTATGGCTACACCTTC; CDR3 protein: CASSRQGSYGYTF
J gene: TRBJ2-5; D gene: TRBD2; clone size: NA; V gene: TRBV12-5; CDR3 DNA: TGTGCTAGTGGTTTGGGCCCACTAGCGGGCGGAGAGACCCAGTACTTC; CDR3 protein: CASGLGPLAGGETQYF
J gene: TRBJ1-4; D gene: TRBD1; clone size: NA; V gene: TRBV5-1; CDR3 DNA: TGCGCCAGCAGCTGGCGGACAGGGGGGAATGAAAAACTGTTTTTT; CDR3 protein: CASSWRTGGNEKLFF
J gene: TRBJ1-2; D gene: NA; clone size: NA; V gene: TRBV27; CDR3 DNA: TGTGCCAGCAGTCCTACCCACCCCCTCGTGCGGCCAAAGCCCTACTATGGCTACACCTTC; CDR3 protein: CASSPTHPLVRPKPYYGYTF
J gene: TRBJ1-2; D gene: TRBD1; clone size: NA; V gene: TRBV19; CDR3 DNA: TGTGCCAGTACCTTAACAGGGGGCGGCAACTATGGCTACACCTTC; CDR3 protein: CASTLTGGGNYGYTF
J gene: TRBJ1-5; D gene: NA; clone size: NA; V gene: TRBV19; CDR3 DNA: TGTGCCAGTAGTATAGTTTTGGGCCAGCCCCAGCATTTT; CDR3 protein: CASSIVLGQPQHF
J gene: TRBJ2-1; D gene: NA; clone size: NA; V gene: TRBV25-1; CDR3 DNA: TGTGCCAGCAGCGGCGGGACAGCGACCTACAATGAGCAGTTCTTC; CDR3 protein: CASSGGTATYNEQFF
J gene: TRBJ1-1; D gene: NA; clone size: NA; V gene: TRBV12-3/TRBV12-4; CDR3 DNA: TGTGCCAGCAGTTTGTACCGCAACACTGAAGCTTTCTTT; CDR3 protein: CASSLYRNTEAFF